This passage covers 26 T cell receptor beta chains from one sample sequenced in a study of T cells after yellow fever vaccination. TCRdb analysed the 5' RACE reads with MiXCR anew, one entry per CDR3 protein. The repertoire holds around 310,000 distinct CDR3 sequences, with approximately 3.9% as singletons. Source: PBMCs, taken 5 days after the yellow fever booster vaccination. These receptors originate from a man aged 18-30 years who received the YFV17D yellow fever vaccine.

This clonotype was counted at least ten times. This rearrangement joins TRBV20-1 to TRBJ2-7; 11 nucleotides line up with TRBD2. V lost 5 bases to trimming and J lost 2 bases; unmatched junction nucleotides: 5. The germline V gene encodes CDR1 DFQATT and CDR2 SNEGSKA (reference sequence). CDR3 length equals 14 residues. The CDR3 DNA follows: TGCAGTGCTGTAGCGGGGGGGGGCACCTACGAGCAGTACTTC. Amino acid sequence: CSAVAGGGTYEQYF.

This clonotype was found many times. The rearrangement links TRBV9 to TRBJ2-5; 9 bases map to TRBD2. Germline lookup yields CDR1 SGDLS and CDR2 YYNGEE. CDR3 size: 15 residues. V shed 4 bases and J 2 bases; nucleotides not matched to a gene: 6. This CDR3 reads CASSPRLAGQETQYF. CDR3 bases: TGTGCCAGCAGCCCCCGGCTAGCGGGGCAAGAGACCCAGTACTTC.

This clonotype was observed a handful of times. This chain links TRBV20-1 with TRBJ1-2, with D perhaps TRBD1 (5 bases). CDR1 and CDR2 from the germline V gene are DFQATT and SNEGSKA (reference sequence). Deletions cut 7 bases from V and 4 bases from J, with 10 bases between. The CDR3 extends over 11 amino acids. The CDR3 region has the DNA TGCAGTGGCAGACAGACCTATGGCTACACCTTC. Its protein product is CSGRQTYGYTF.

This clonotype was seen more than once but under ten times. The chain joins TRBV12-3 or TRBV12-4 to TRBJ1-6; D call uncertain. V was cut by 5 bases and J by 9 bases, with 14 bases left in between. The CDR3 runs to 14 residues. CDR3 coding DNA: TGTGCCAGCAGTGCCTCGGGGAGCGTTTCACCCCTCCACTTT. Translating it yields CASSASGSVSPLHF.

This clonotype came up many times. V and J are TRBV10-3 and TRBJ2-7, with TRBD1 identical over 7 bases. Losses at the gene ends were 4 bases for V and 2 bases for J; bases not matched to a gene: 2. Germline V CDR1 and CDR2: ENHRY, SYGVKD. The CDR3 contains 13 residues. In DNA form, the CDR3 reads TGTGCCATCAGTGGGGGACAGACCTACGAGCAGTACTTC. Translating it yields CAISGGQTYEQYF.

A few counts support this clonotype. The chain joins TRBV19 to TRBJ2-5; 10 nucleotides align to TRBD2. V lost 4 bases, J lost 5 bases, and 7 bases stayed unmatched. The CDR3 contains 15 residues. In germline, CDR1 is LNHDA, CDR2 SQIVND (reference sequence). CDR3 nucleotide sequence: TGTGCCAGTAGTAACCCTGGACTAGCGGATGAGACCCAGTACTTC. Its protein product is CASSNPGLADETQYF.

This CDR3 reads CASSLEVGGYGYTF. CDR3 DNA: TGCGCCAGCAGCTTGGAGGTCGGGGGATATGGCTACACCTTC. V and J are TRBV5-1 and TRBJ1-2; D possibly corresponds to TRBD1 (5 bases). V lost 0 bases and J 5 bases, leaving 11 bases between the germline ends. CDR1 is SGHRS and CDR2 is YFSETQ in the germline V gene. The CDR3 is 14 residues long.

V gene TRBV24-1 combines with J gene TRBJ2-7, with 9 nucleotides matching TRBD1. Germline V CDR1 and CDR2: KGHDR, SFDVKD. This CDR3 is 19 amino acids long. J gave up 4 bases and V 3 bases, and 18 bases lay outside the gene matches. The CDR3: CATSDPGTGSPVVRYEQYF. CDR3 DNA: TGTGCCACCAGTGATCCCGGGACAGGGAGTCCCGTTGTTCGGTACGAGCAGTACTTC.

This rearrangement joins TRBV24-1 to TRBJ2-2; 7 bases match TRBD1. The CDR3 has 14 residues. CDR1 and CDR2 from the germline V gene are KGHDR and SFDVKD. J gave up 5 bases and V 2 bases, and 1 base lay outside the gene matches. CDR3 DNA sequence: TGTGCCACCAGTGATTACAGGGGTACCGGGGAGCTGTTTTTT. Residues: CATSDYRGTGELFF.

The rearrangement joins TRBV28 to TRBJ2-5; TRBD2 agrees at 10 bases. Trimming took 5 bases from V and 5 from J; bases not matched to a gene: 8. The CDR3 is made up of 15 amino acids. Per germline, CDR1 MDHEN and CDR2 SYDVKM. The DNA of the CDR3 is TGTGCCAGCAGTCTGGGACTAGCGACCGGCGAGACCCAGTACTTC. Translating it yields CASSLGLATGETQYF.

The chain is built from TRBV6-5 and TRBJ2-3; 10 bases fit TRBD2. The CDR3 sequence is 16 residues long. Germline loops: CDR1 MNHEY, CDR2 SVGAGI. With 2 bases clipped from V and 10 bases from J, the junction kept 12 bases outside the gene matches. CDR3 residues: CASSYQVTSGSRPQYF. In nucleotides, the CDR3 is TGTGCCAGCAGTTACCAAGTGACTAGCGGGTCCCGTCCGCAGTATTTT.

This clonotype was counted only a few times. V is TRBV3-1 and J is TRBJ2-2; D unclear. V gave up 1 base and J gave up 3 bases, with 9 bases separating them. CDR3 length equals 15 residues. Per germline, CDR1 LGHDT and CDR2 YNNKEL (reference sequence). The CDR3, as DNA: TGTGCCAGCAGCCAAGGGACGGAACACACCGGGGAGCTGTTTTTT. Translation: CASSQGTEHTGELFF.

This clonotype occurred many times. This chain uses TRBV5-6 with TRBJ2-5; D call uncertain. Trimming shortened V by 3 bases and J by 1 base, and 10 bases separated the two germline ends. The CDR3 has 14 amino acids. Germline-derived CDR1 and CDR2 are SGHDT and YYEEEE. CDR3 loop: CASSSGPFQETQYF. For the CDR3, the DNA is TGTGCCAGCAGCTCCGGACCCTTCCAAGAGACCCAGTACTTC.

This clonotype was found a few times. Here the CDR3 reads CASSLFWGLNEQFF. CDR3 coding DNA: TGTGCCAGCAGTTTATTTTGGGGCCTCAATGAGCAGTTCTTC. The chain has TRBV27 and TRBJ2-1, with a weak D call TRBD1 (5 bases). The CDR3 length is 14 residues. The germline V gene has CDR1 MNHEY and CDR2 SMNVEV (reference sequence). The ends were cut back, 1 base at V and 6 bases at J, with 10 bases in the middle.

The genes are TRBV10-3 and TRBJ1-6, with D possibly being TRBD1 (6 bases). This CDR3 spans 15 amino acids. V was pared by 6 bases and J by 0 bases, with 9 bases between. Germline values: CDR1 ENHRY, CDR2 SYGVKD. Here the CDR3 reads CAISPQGSYNSPLHF. In DNA, the CDR3 is TGTGCCATCAGCCCACAGGGCTCCTATAATTCACCCCTCCACTTT.

This clonotype was detected a few times. This chain joins TRBV4-2 and TRBJ1-5; D is undetermined. Per germline, CDR1 LGHNA and CDR2 YNFKEQ. Trimming took off 1 base at V and 4 bases at J, with 5 bases between the two ends. The CDR3 covers 13 residues. As DNA, the CDR3 is TGTGCCAGCAGCCAAGTCCGTAATCAGCCCCAGCATTTT. It specifies CASSQVRNQPQHF.

This clonotype was counted at least ten times. The chain recombines TRBV7-9 with TRBJ1-3, with D unclear. V was trimmed by 5 bases and J by 0 bases, leaving 11 bases between them. Germline V lookup: CDR1 SEHNR, CDR2 FQNEAQ (reference sequence). The CDR3 is made up of 15 amino acids. CDR3 residues: CASSHPYFSGNTIYF. In DNA, the CDR3 is TGTGCCAGCAGCCACCCATATTTCTCTGGAAACACCATATATTTT.

In this sample, this clonotype turned up a few times. V is TRBV19 and J is TRBJ1-4; D is unresolved. Trimming shortened V by 2 bases and J by 0 bases, and 10 bases separated the two germline ends. This CDR3 is 16 amino acids long. The germline CDR1 and CDR2 sequences are LNHDA and SQIVND (reference sequence). The CDR3 loop reads CASSIWDLATNEKLFF. Here the CDR3 DNA reads TGTGCCAGTAGTATATGGGATTTAGCAACTAATGAAAAACTGTTTTTT.

This clonotype has more than one count but fewer than ten. This rearrangement joins TRBV6-5 to TRBJ2-1; maybe TRBD1 (5 bases). The V gene's germline CDR1 is MNHEY and CDR2 SVGAGI. V shed 0 bases and J shed 7 bases, with 13 bases lying between them. The CDR3 loop spans 15 amino acids. The DNA for the CDR3 is TGTGCCAGCAGTTACTCCAGGGCCGGCGGTAATGAGCAGTTCTTC. This sequence encodes CASSYSRAGGNEQFF.

This clonotype was observed a handful of times. The chain is built from TRBV28 and TRBJ1-2; tentative D call: TRBD1 (5 bases). In germline, CDR1 is MDHEN, CDR2 SYDVKM. V shed 3 bases and J shed 8 bases, with 13 bases lying between them. This CDR3 is built from 13 residues. The CDR3 region is CASSLTDLWGYTF. Written as DNA, the CDR3 is TGTGCCAGCAGTTTGACAGACCTATGGGGCTACACCTTC.

V usage is TRBV6-2 or TRBV6-3 and J usage is TRBJ2-7; D is undetermined. The germline gives CDR1 MNHEY, CDR2 SVGEGT. Trimming took off 5 bases at V and 5 bases at J, with 10 bases between the two ends. The CDR3 is 12 amino acids. The CDR3 protein is CASSHALDEQYF. DNA of the CDR3: TGTGCCAGCAGTCACGCCCTGGACGAGCAGTACTTC.

The V call is TRBV6-2 or TRBV6-3, the J call TRBJ1-6; no reliable D call. With 0 bases removed from V and 10 bases from J, the gap between germline ends came to 4 bases. Per germline, CDR1 MNHEY and CDR2 SVGEGT. The CDR3 length is 12 residues. CDR3 loop: CASSYSISPLHF. CDR3 nucleotide sequence: TGTGCCAGCAGTTACTCGATCTCACCCCTCCACTTT.

This sequence joins TRBV24-1 and TRBJ2-1; TRBD2 agrees at 9 bases. Germline CDR1 reads KGHDR; CDR2 reads SFDVKD. The CDR3 spans 16 residues. Trimming cost V 4 bases and J 4 bases; bases outside gene matches: 7. The CDR3 nucleotides are TGTGCCACCAGTGACCCCATGCTAGCGGGGTACAATGAGCAGTTCTTC. Its translation is CATSDPMLAGYNEQFF.

This chain uses TRBV5-5 with TRBJ2-3; unclear D gene. V lost 4 bases, J lost 0 bases, and 12 bases lay in between. The CDR3 loop spans 15 amino acids. The germline CDR1 and CDR2 sequences are SGHKS and YYEKEE (reference sequence). The CDR3 DNA follows: TGTGCCAGCAGCGTGCAAGCCCCGAGCACAGATACGCAGTATTTT. Protein product: CASSVQAPSTDTQYF.

The chain joins TRBV15 to TRBJ1-2; 10 bases agree with TRBD1. The CDR3 extends over 15 amino acids. The ends lost 3 bases at V and 7 bases at J; junction bases unmatched: 8. Germline V gene lookup returns CDR1 LNHNV and CDR2 YYDKDF (reference sequence). Here the CDR3 reads CATSRTGTGDFGYTF. The DNA of the CDR3 is TGTGCCACCAGCAGGACCGGGACAGGGGATTTTGGCTACACCTTC.

This clonotype was counted between two and nine times. The chain employs TRBV5-1 and TRBJ1-2, with D possibly being TRBD1 (6 bases). The ends were cut back, 1 base at V and 0 bases at J, with 10 bases in the middle. CDR3 length: 15 residues. Germline V gene lookup returns CDR1 SGHRS and CDR2 YFSETQ. The CDR3 loop is CASSLRGRTNYGYTF. The CDR3 region has the DNA TGCGCCAGCAGCTTGAGGGGGAGAACTAACTATGGCTACACCTTC.